The present TCR beta chain was sequenced within a study of blood T cell repertoires in COVID-19. Study details: The samples span acute and convalescent COVID-19 from the United States, Italy and Spain. Sample material is recorded as cDNA or gDNA derived from T cells, B-cell-depleted T cells, or PBMCs.

The protocol was immunoSEQ multiplex PCR, while the TCRdb copy is restricted to in-frame clones and leaves out a portion. The profile shows 150,000 to 200,000 clones, 60% to 85% of them singletons. The CDR3 loop spans 16 amino acids. Germline CDR1 SGHVS, CDR2 FNYEAQ. V shed 5 bases and J 2 bases; nucleotides not matched to a gene: 7. Sequencing was done on a sample of peripheral blood. The source of this sequence is a man in his sixties with acute or convalescent COVID-19. V is TRBV7-6 and J is TRBJ2-1; 9 bases are shared with TRBD1. CDR3 amino acids: CASSHLGQGTYNEQFF. CDR3 nucleotides: TGTGCCAGCAGCCATTTAGGACAGGGGACCTACAATGAGCAGTTCTTC.